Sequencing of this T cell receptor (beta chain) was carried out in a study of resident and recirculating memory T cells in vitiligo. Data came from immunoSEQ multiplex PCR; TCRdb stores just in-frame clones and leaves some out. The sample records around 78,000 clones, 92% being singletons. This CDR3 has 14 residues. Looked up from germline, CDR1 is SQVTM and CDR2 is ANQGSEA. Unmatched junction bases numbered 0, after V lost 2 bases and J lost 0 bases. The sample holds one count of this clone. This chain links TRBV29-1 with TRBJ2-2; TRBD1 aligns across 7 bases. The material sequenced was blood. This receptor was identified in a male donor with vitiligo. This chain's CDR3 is CSVEQGANTGELFF. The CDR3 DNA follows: TGCAGCGTTGAACAGGGGGCGAACACCGGGGAGCTGTTTTTT.